This paragraph reports one T cell receptor (beta chain). TCRdb redid the calling of the 5' RACE reads with MiXCR, one entry per CDR3 protein. The table has tens of thousands of distinct CDR3 sequences, under 30% seen once; the top ten hold 20% to 30%. Unsorted libraries were generated from 2 million PBMCs held at -80 degrees C. The record originates from a study of neurological immune-mediated disorders. Trimming left V 4 bases short and J 9 bases short, with 13 bases between. The CDR3 covers 13 residues. Germline V gene data show CDR1 as LGHNA and CDR2 as YSLEER. The TCR sequence derives from a woman aged 70-85 years in good health. Sample: PBMCs. This rearrangement joins TRBV4-3 to TRBJ2-1, with D unclear. The CDR3 DNA is TGCGCCAGCAGCCCCCACCCCATTTCTGAGCAGTTCTTC. Protein: CASSPHPISEQFF.